The rows below give T cell receptor beta chains drawn from one sample of a study of T cells in Graves' hyperthyroidism and ophthalmopathy. Each CDR3 protein is one row after TCRdb ran MiXCR on the multiplex PCR reads. Of a few hundred thousand distinct CDR3 sequences in the sample, around 15% were seen once. The sequenced sample was blood. These receptor sequences come from a woman aged 40 to 50 with Graves' ophthalmopathy. The CDR3 runs from the conserved cysteine through the conserved F or W. The order of the fields is J gene, clone size, D gene, V gene, CDR3 protein, CDR3 DNA. The D gene is left open where the match is weak. Rows may omit the clone size; those that give it use once, few, many or a size class.

j_gene: TRBJ1-1
abundance: NA
d_gene: NA
v_gene: TRBV6-1
CDR3aa: CASSERLGMNTEAFF
CDR3nt: TGTGCCAGCAGTGAAAGGCTGGGAATGAACACTGAAGCTTTCTTT

j_gene: TRBJ1-2
abundance: few
d_gene: NA
v_gene: TRBV11-1
CDR3aa: CASSAVTSKGYTF
CDR3nt: TGTGCCAGCAGCGCCGTCACATCGAAGGGCTACACCTTC

j_gene: TRBJ2-5
abundance: many
d_gene: NA
v_gene: TRBV2
CDR3aa: CASSEGTLPQETQYF
CDR3nt: TGTGCCAGCAGTGAAGGAACACTGCCTCAAGAGACCCAGTACTTC

j_gene: TRBJ1-4
abundance: many
d_gene: NA
v_gene: TRBV6-1
CDR3aa: CASSATDGNEKLFF
CDR3nt: TGTGCCAGCAGTGCGACAGATGGTAATGAAAAACTGTTTTTT

j_gene: TRBJ1-5
abundance: many
d_gene: NA
v_gene: TRBV3-1
CDR3aa: CASSQDKHQPQHF
CDR3nt: TGTGCCAGCAGCCAAGACAAGCATCAGCCCCAGCATTTT

j_gene: TRBJ1-6
abundance: NA
d_gene: NA
v_gene: TRBV4-1
CDR3aa: CASSQGQARSYNSPLHF
CDR3nt: TGCGCCAGCAGCCAAGGGCAGGCTCGCTCCTATAATTCACCCCTCCACTTT

j_gene: TRBJ2-3
abundance: NA
d_gene: TRBD2
v_gene: TRBV5-6
CDR3aa: CASSLGPPLAGGTDTQYF
CDR3nt: TGTGCCAGCAGCTTGGGGCCCCCCCTAGCGGGGGGCACAGATACGCAGTATTTT

j_gene: TRBJ2-1
abundance: many
d_gene: TRBD2
v_gene: TRBV7-3
CDR3aa: CASSGTSGNSVSYNEQFF
CDR3nt: TGTGCCAGCAGCGGGACTAGCGGGAACTCAGTCTCCTACAATGAGCAGTTCTTC

j_gene: TRBJ2-7
abundance: many
d_gene: NA
v_gene: TRBV6-1
CDR3aa: CASSETRRTYEQYF
CDR3nt: TGTGCCAGCAGTGAGACCAGGAGGACCTACGAGCAGTACTTC

j_gene: TRBJ1-1
abundance: NA
d_gene: NA
v_gene: TRBV7-3
CDR3aa: CASSWGMNTEAFF
CDR3nt: TGTGCCAGCAGCTGGGGCATGAACACTGAAGCTTTCTTT

j_gene: TRBJ2-3
abundance: NA
d_gene: NA
v_gene: TRBV5-6
CDR3aa: CASSLGPTFPFTDTQYF
CDR3nt: TGTGCCAGCAGCTTGGGACCTACATTCCCTTTCACAGATACGCAGTATTTT

j_gene: TRBJ2-1
abundance: few
d_gene: TRBD2
v_gene: TRBV7-9
CDR3aa: CASSGGLAGGQFF
CDR3nt: TGTGCCAGCAGCGGGGGACTAGCGGGCGGGCAGTTCTTC

j_gene: TRBJ1-6
abundance: many
d_gene: NA
v_gene: TRBV7-6
CDR3aa: CASSSANSPLHF
CDR3nt: TGTGCCAGCAGCTCAGCCAATTCACCCCTCCACTTT

j_gene: TRBJ1-1
abundance: NA
d_gene: NA
v_gene: TRBV27
CDR3aa: CASSLIGNMNTEAFF
CDR3nt: TGTGCCAGCAGTTTAATCGGGAACATGAACACTGAAGCTTTCTTT

j_gene: TRBJ1-1
abundance: many
d_gene: TRBD1
v_gene: TRBV2
CDR3aa: CASSMRTGDTEAFF
CDR3nt: TGTGCCAGCAGTATGAGGACAGGGGACACTGAAGCTTTCTTT

j_gene: TRBJ2-3
abundance: NA
d_gene: NA
v_gene: TRBV14
CDR3aa: CASSWSSRDTQYF
CDR3nt: TGTGCCAGTAGTTGGTCTAGCAGAGATACGCAGTATTTT

j_gene: TRBJ2-7
abundance: few
d_gene: NA
v_gene: TRBV20-1
CDR3aa: CSASRDTFYEQYF
CDR3nt: TGCAGTGCTAGCCGGGACACGTTCTACGAGCAGTACTTC

j_gene: TRBJ2-3
abundance: many
d_gene: NA
v_gene: TRBV5-1
CDR3aa: CASSLELSTDTQYF
CDR3nt: TGCGCCAGCAGCTTGGAACTTTCCACAGATACGCAGTATTTT

j_gene: TRBJ1-5
abundance: few
d_gene: NA
v_gene: TRBV4-2
CDR3aa: CASSQVGLGQPQHF
CDR3nt: TGTGCCAGCAGCCAAGTGGGTTTGGGCCAGCCCCAGCATTTT

j_gene: TRBJ1-2
abundance: many
d_gene: TRBD1
v_gene: TRBV10-3
CDR3aa: CAINTPGQGYGYTF
CDR3nt: TGTGCCATCAATACACCGGGACAGGGCTATGGCTACACCTTC

j_gene: TRBJ1-5
abundance: NA
d_gene: TRBD1
v_gene: TRBV20-1
CDR3aa: CSAGQGMNQPQHF
CDR3nt: TGCAGTGCCGGACAGGGGATGAACCAGCCCCAGCATTTT

j_gene: TRBJ2-7
abundance: NA
d_gene: NA
v_gene: TRBV4-1
CDR3aa: CASSRIQGREEEQYF
CDR3nt: TGCGCCAGCAGCCGGATACAGGGAAGAGAGGAAGAGCAGTACTTC

j_gene: TRBJ2-2
abundance: NA
d_gene: TRBD1
v_gene: TRBV29-1
CDR3aa: CSVGWTGLTGELFF
CDR3nt: TGCAGCGTGGGCTGGACAGGCCTCACCGGGGAGCTGTTTTTT

j_gene: TRBJ2-3
abundance: many
d_gene: NA
v_gene: TRBV2
CDR3aa: CASIQGGADTQYF
CDR3nt: TGTGCCAGCATCCAGGGGGGTGCAGATACGCAGTATTTT

j_gene: TRBJ2-5
abundance: NA
d_gene: NA
v_gene: TRBV5-1
CDR3aa: CASSSNDRFRRGETQYF
CDR3nt: TGCGCCAGCAGCTCGAATGACCGGTTCCGTAGGGGAGAGACCCAGTACTTC

j_gene: TRBJ2-3
abundance: many
d_gene: TRBD2
v_gene: TRBV19
CDR3aa: CASSIGSGRSTDTQYF
CDR3nt: TGTGCCAGTAGTATAGGTAGCGGGAGAAGCACAGATACGCAGTATTTT

j_gene: TRBJ2-7
abundance: many
d_gene: TRBD2
v_gene: TRBV2
CDR3aa: CASSLLLAGGPSGEQYF
CDR3nt: TGTGCCAGCAGCCTCCTACTAGCGGGAGGGCCGTCGGGCGAGCAGTACTTC

j_gene: TRBJ2-7
abundance: few
d_gene: TRBD1
v_gene: TRBV6-2/TRBV6-3
CDR3aa: CASSSGQPKQNYEQYF
CDR3nt: TGTGCCAGCAGCTCGGGACAGCCGAAACAAAACTACGAGCAGTACTTC

j_gene: TRBJ2-7
abundance: NA
d_gene: NA
v_gene: TRBV2
CDR3aa: CASSETLGTGTEQYF
CDR3nt: TGTGCCAGCAGTGAAACCTTGGGAACCGGAACCGAGCAGTACTTC

j_gene: TRBJ2-1
abundance: NA
d_gene: TRBD2
v_gene: TRBV20-1
CDR3aa: CSARSSGNYNEQFF
CDR3nt: TGCAGTGCTAGGTCTAGCGGGAATTACAATGAGCAGTTCTTC

j_gene: TRBJ2-3
abundance: many
d_gene: NA
v_gene: TRBV5-6
CDR3aa: CASSLTPQDTQYF
CDR3nt: TGTGCCAGCAGCTTAACCCCCCAGGATACGCAGTATTTT

j_gene: TRBJ2-1
abundance: many
d_gene: NA
v_gene: TRBV2
CDR3aa: CASRRDSYEQFF
CDR3nt: TGTGCCAGCAGACGGGACTCCTATGAGCAGTTCTTC

j_gene: TRBJ2-7
abundance: many
d_gene: NA
v_gene: TRBV28
CDR3aa: CASTDRGSPHEQYF
CDR3nt: TGTGCCAGCACAGACAGAGGAAGTCCTCACGAGCAGTACTTC

j_gene: TRBJ1-3
abundance: NA
d_gene: TRBD1
v_gene: TRBV7-9
CDR3aa: CASSLSGGFSGNTIYF
CDR3nt: TGTGCCAGCAGCTTATCAGGGGGCTTCTCTGGAAACACCATATATTTT

j_gene: TRBJ2-2
abundance: few
d_gene: TRBD2
v_gene: TRBV12-3/TRBV12-4
CDR3aa: CASRQGLAGRGTGELFF
CDR3nt: TGTGCCAGCAGACAGGGACTAGCGGGGAGGGGCACCGGGGAGCTGTTTTTT

j_gene: TRBJ2-1
abundance: many
d_gene: NA
v_gene: TRBV29-1
CDR3aa: CSVGEGSYNEQFF
CDR3nt: TGCAGCGTGGGAGAGGGGTCCTACAATGAGCAGTTCTTC

j_gene: TRBJ2-5
abundance: many
d_gene: NA
v_gene: TRBV20-1
CDR3aa: CSARDLITETQYF
CDR3nt: TGCAGTGCTAGAGATTTGATAACCGAGACCCAGTACTTC

j_gene: TRBJ2-3
abundance: many
d_gene: NA
v_gene: TRBV2
CDR3aa: CASMWDLSGTDTQYF
CDR3nt: TGTGCCAGCATGTGGGATCTTTCTGGGACAGATACGCAGTATTTT

j_gene: TRBJ1-2
abundance: NA
d_gene: NA
v_gene: TRBV19
CDR3aa: CASSITGDRGYTF
CDR3nt: TGTGCCAGTAGTATTACGGGGGACCGCGGCTACACCTTC

j_gene: TRBJ2-7
abundance: many
d_gene: TRBD1
v_gene: TRBV3-1
CDR3aa: CASSQNRGYEQYF
CDR3nt: TGTGCCAGCAGCCAAAACAGGGGATACGAGCAGTACTTC

j_gene: TRBJ2-1
abundance: few
d_gene: TRBD2
v_gene: TRBV15
CDR3aa: CATSRALAGVDEQFF
CDR3nt: TGTGCCACCAGCAGGGCCTTAGCGGGAGTAGATGAGCAGTTCTTC

j_gene: TRBJ1-2
abundance: NA
d_gene: NA
v_gene: TRBV6-2/TRBV6-3
CDR3aa: CASSRTGRYYGYTF
CDR3nt: TGTGCCAGCAGCCGAACAGGACGCTACTATGGCTACACCTTC

j_gene: TRBJ2-7
abundance: NA
d_gene: NA
v_gene: TRBV12-3/TRBV12-4
CDR3aa: CASSQSWRREQYF
CDR3nt: TGTGCCAGCAGCCAATCCTGGCGGCGCGAGCAGTACTTC

j_gene: TRBJ1-5
abundance: NA
d_gene: NA
v_gene: TRBV28
CDR3aa: CASSTSQPQHF
CDR3nt: TGTGCCAGCAGCACTAGTCAGCCCCAGCATTTT

j_gene: TRBJ1-6
abundance: NA
d_gene: NA
v_gene: TRBV7-2
CDR3aa: CASSEYRASPLHF
CDR3nt: TGTGCCAGCAGCGAGTACAGGGCTTCACCCCTCCACTTT

j_gene: TRBJ2-7
abundance: many
d_gene: TRBD2
v_gene: TRBV20-1
CDR3aa: CSASRGLSYEQYF
CDR3nt: TGCAGTGCTAGCCGGGGACTATCCTACGAGCAGTACTTC

j_gene: TRBJ2-7
abundance: many
d_gene: NA
v_gene: TRBV28
CDR3aa: CASSLTGPLSYEQYF
CDR3nt: TGTGCCAGCAGCCTCACAGGGCCCCTCTCCTACGAGCAGTACTTC

j_gene: TRBJ1-2
abundance: many
d_gene: NA
v_gene: TRBV30
CDR3aa: CAWSASRTMTYGYTF
CDR3nt: TGTGCCTGGAGTGCCTCTCGGACGATGACCTATGGCTACACCTTC

j_gene: TRBJ1-6
abundance: many
d_gene: NA
v_gene: TRBV11-2
CDR3aa: CASSPRQHNSPLHF
CDR3nt: TGTGCCAGCAGCCCTAGACAGCATAATTCACCCCTCCACTTT

j_gene: TRBJ2-7
abundance: many
d_gene: TRBD2
v_gene: TRBV11-2
CDR3aa: CASSGRLAGGNEQYF
CDR3nt: TGTGCCAGCAGCGGTCGTTTGGCGGGAGGGAACGAGCAGTACTTC

j_gene: TRBJ1-5
abundance: many
d_gene: NA
v_gene: TRBV18
CDR3aa: CASSLGTYNQPQHF
CDR3nt: TGTGCCAGCTCACTGGGGACATACAATCAGCCCCAGCATTTT